These 10 T cell receptor beta chains were sequenced from one sample in a study of blood T cell repertoires in COVID-19. Measured with immunoSEQ multiplex PCR; TCRdb has only the in-frame clones, and not every one. The sample yields thousands of clones, 80% to 90% seen once. Input material: peripheral blood. These receptors originate from a human donor in a cohort sampled during active COVID-19.

CDR3 in DNA: TGTGCCAGCATCACTTCGTGGACTAGCGGGAGTATAATCGCAGATACGCAGTATTTT. This encodes CASITSWTSGSIIADTQYF. The chain links TRBV28 to TRBJ2-3, with 13 bases that match TRBD2. V shed 7 bases, J shed 4 bases, and the junction held 17 bases outside the gene matches. In germline, CDR1 is MDHEN, CDR2 SYDVKM. This CDR3 has 19 amino acids.

The J gene is TRBJ2-1, the V gene TRBV2; TRBD1 agrees at 9 bases. The V and J ends lost 10 bases and 1 base, in that order; junction bases with no gene match: 2. CDR1 is SNHLY and CDR2 is FYNNEI in the germline V gene. This CDR3 has 13 residues. CDR3 DNA: TGTGCCACAGGGACAGGGTCCTACAATGAGCAGTTCTTC. It yields the protein CATGTGSYNEQFF. The full variable domain, completed using reference TRBV2 and TRBJ2-1, is EPEVTQTPSHQVTQMGQEVILRCVPISNHLYFYWYRQILGQKVEFLVSFYNNEISEKSEIFDDQFSVERPDGSNFTLKIRSTKLEDSAMYFCATGTGSYNEQFFGPGTRLTVL.

The count of this clone is one. The chain uses TRBV30 and TRBJ2-3; D not certain. V gave up 3 bases and J gave up 7 bases, with 29 bases separating them. The CDR3 totals 18 residues. Germline loops: CDR1 GTSNPN, CDR2 SVGIG (reference sequence). The CDR3 bases are TGTGCCTGGAGCCCAACGATCTTGGCGGCCTCGTCCCCGAATACGCAGTATTTT. Its protein product is CAWSPTILAASSPNTQYF.

This chain connects TRBV10-3 to TRBJ2-3; D possibly corresponds to TRBD2 (6 bases). The V gene's germline CDR1 is ENHRY and CDR2 SYGVKD. V was clipped by 3 bases and J by 2 bases, with 12 bases between them. This CDR3 spans 15 amino acids. CDR3 loop: CAISDGGPITDTQYF. Written as DNA, the CDR3 is TGTGCCATCAGTGACGGGGGACCCATCACAGATACGCAGTATTTT.

The rearrangement joins TRBV28 to TRBJ2-3; no clear D gene. This CDR3 contains 14 residues. V lost 5 bases and J 2 bases, leaving 11 bases between the germline ends. CDR1 and CDR2 from the germline V gene are MDHEN and SYDVKM. The CDR3 loop is CASSLRLATDTQYF. CDR3 coding DNA: TGTGCCAGCAGTCTACGACTGGCCACAGATACGCAGTATTTT.

The chain has TRBV6-6 and TRBJ1-2, with 7 bases that match TRBD1. This CDR3 is built from 18 residues. CDR1 is MNHNY and CDR2 is SVGAGI in the germline V gene (reference sequence). Trimming cost V 5 bases and J 4 bases; bases outside gene matches: 19. The CDR3 loop is CASSQFLDDRAGIYGYTF. The DNA of the CDR3 is TGTGCCAGCAGTCAGTTCTTAGACGACAGGGCGGGTATCTATGGCTACACCTTC.

The chain is built from TRBV3-1 (or the pseudogene TRBV3-2) and TRBJ1-3, with TRBD1 identical over 8 bases. The germline gives CDR1 LGHDT, CDR2 YNNKEL (reference sequence). The CDR3 has 17 residues. J gave up 5 bases and V 3 bases, and 12 bases lay outside the gene matches. The CDR3 nucleotides are TGTGCCAGCAGCCATGGTCACCAGGGGGCGAAAAGAAACACCATATATTTT. It translates to CASSHGHQGAKRNTIYF.

The rearrangement links TRBV5-4 to TRBJ2-7; possible D gene TRBD2, 7 bases. This CDR3 is 16 amino acids long. Germline V lookup: CDR1 SGHNT, CDR2 YYREEE (reference sequence). V was pared by 6 bases and J by 0 bases, with 19 bases between. Here the CDR3 DNA reads TGTGCCAGCACCCTTGGAACGGGGGGCGTCTCCTACGAGCAGTACTTC. Residues: CASTLGTGGVSYEQYF.

The rearrangement joins TRBV4-1 to TRBJ2-3; 11 nucleotides match TRBD2. V dropped 4 bases and J dropped 6; count of bases not matched to a gene: 3. The germline CDR1 and CDR2 sequences are MGHRA and YSYEKL. The length of the CDR3 is 14 residues. The CDR3: CASSLTSGSDTQYF. In DNA, the CDR3 is TGCGCCAGCAGCCTCACTAGCGGGAGTGATACGCAGTATTTT.

The rearrangement joins TRBV10-1 to TRBJ2-2; D uncertain. Trimming shortened V by 3 bases and J by 0 bases, and 5 bases separated the two germline ends. Germline values: CDR1 WNHNN, CDR2 SYGVQD (reference sequence). The length of the CDR3 is 14 residues. The CDR3 protein is CASSEIANTGELFF. CDR3 nucleotide sequence: TGCGCCAGCAGTGAAATCGCGAACACCGGGGAGCTGTTTTTT.